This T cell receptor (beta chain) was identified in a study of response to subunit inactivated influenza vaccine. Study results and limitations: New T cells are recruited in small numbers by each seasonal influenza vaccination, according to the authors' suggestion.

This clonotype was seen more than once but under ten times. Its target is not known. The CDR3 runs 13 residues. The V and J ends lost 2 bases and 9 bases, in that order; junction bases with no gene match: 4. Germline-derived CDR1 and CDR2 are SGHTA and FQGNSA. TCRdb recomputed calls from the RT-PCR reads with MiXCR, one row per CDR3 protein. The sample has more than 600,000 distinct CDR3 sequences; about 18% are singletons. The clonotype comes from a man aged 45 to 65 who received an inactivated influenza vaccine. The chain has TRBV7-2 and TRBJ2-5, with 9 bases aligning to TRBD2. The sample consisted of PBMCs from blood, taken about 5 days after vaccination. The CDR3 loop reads CASSLKQRGAQYF. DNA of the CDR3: TGTGCCAGCAGCTTAAAACAGCGGGGGGCCCAGTACTTC.